The next 29 T cell receptor beta chains were all read from a single sample in a study of OX40 agonist ivuxolimab in advanced cancers. Data came from immunoSEQ multiplex PCR; TCRdb stores just in-frame clones and leaves some out. The sample includes roughly 68,000 clones, 80% to 90% of them seen just once. Sequencing used CD4+ or CD8+ T cells sorted from blood, obtained in a trial of the OX40 agonist ivuxolimab. The receptors shown here come from an adult with an advanced solid tumor such as melanoma, head and neck, liver or kidney cancer.

The chain combines TRBV4-2 with TRBJ2-1; no definite D call. The V end was cut by 5 bases, the J end by 10 bases, with 6 bases between. The germline gives CDR1 LGHNA, CDR2 YNFKEQ. The CDR3 totals 10 residues. CDR3 loop: CASSGIEQFF. In DNA, the CDR3 is TGTGCCAGCAGCGGGATAGAGCAGTTCTTC.

This chain links TRBV5-1 with TRBJ2-2; 9 bases align to TRBD1. The V gene's germline CDR1 is SGHRS and CDR2 YFSETQ. Trimming removed 4 bases from V and 2 bases from J; junction bases left unmatched: 3. This CDR3 region has 15 residues. The CDR3: CASSMDRGNTGELFF. The CDR3 DNA is TGCGCCAGCAGCATGGACAGGGGAAACACCGGGGAGCTGTTTTTT.

The count of this clone is one. This chain uses TRBV5-6 with TRBJ1-5, with D possibly matching TRBD1 (5 bases). Trimming took off 0 bases at V and 6 bases at J, with 10 bases between the two ends. CDR1 is SGHDT and CDR2 is YYEEEE in the germline V gene. CDR3 size: 14 residues. DNA for the CDR3: TGTGCCAGCAGCTTGGGAGGGGACCTTCAGCCCCAGCATTTT. Translating it yields CASSLGGDLQPQHF.

The chain uses TRBV19 and TRBJ2-1; 8 bases agree with TRBD2. With V trimmed by 3 bases and J by 7 bases, 17 bases remained unmatched. In germline, CDR1 is LNHDA, CDR2 SQIVND (reference sequence). This CDR3 region has 18 residues. CDR3 coding DNA: TGTGCCAGTAGTATGCTTTACTCCGGGGGGGCGCGAGAGAATGAGCAGTTCTTC. Residues: CASSMLYSGGARENEQFF.

This chain joins TRBV10-2 and TRBJ2-7; perhaps D is TRBD1 or TRBD2 (6 bases each). The CDR3 is 16 amino acids. The V gene lost 3 bases and the J gene lost 2 bases, with 17 bases spanning the gap. Germline lookup yields CDR1 WSHSY and CDR2 SAAADI. As DNA, the CDR3 is TGCGCCAGCAGTGAATCTGGAGGGGGGAGGACCTACGAGCAGTACTTC. Its protein product is CASSESGGGRTYEQYF.

This rearrangement joins TRBV11-2 to TRBJ2-7, with D unresolved. This CDR3 spans 13 amino acids. Germline V CDR1 and CDR2: SGHAT, FQNNGV. Trimming took off 2 bases at V and 3 bases at J, with 8 bases between the two ends. CDR3: CASSLYNLYEQYF. CDR3 coding DNA: TGTGCCAGCAGCTTATATAATCTCTACGAGCAGTACTTC. Using reference TRBV11-2 and TRBJ2-7 for the parts outside the CDR3, the full variable domain is EAGVAQSPRYKIIEKRQSVAFWCNPISGHATLYWYQQILGQGPKLLIQFQNNGVVDDSQLPKDRFSAERLKGVDSTLKIQPAKLEDSAVYLCASSLYNLYEQYFGPGTRLTVT.

The genes are TRBV5-1 and TRBJ2-7; 11 bases map to TRBD2. Germline V gives CDR1 SGHRS, CDR2 YFSETQ. The V and J ends lost 4 bases and 3 bases, in that order; junction bases with no gene match: 6. CDR3 length equals 15 residues. The CDR3 reads CASSPLAGGGYEQYF. The DNA of the CDR3 is TGCGCCAGCAGCCCTCTAGCGGGAGGTGGCTACGAGCAGTACTTC.

J is TRBJ2-1 and V is TRBV19; TRBD2 matches 7 bases. The CDR3 length is 16 residues. V shed 0 bases and J 4 bases; nucleotides not matched to a gene: 6. The germline V gene has CDR1 LNHDA and CDR2 SQIVND (reference sequence). This CDR3 reads CASSIDFGAGYNEQFF. The CDR3, as DNA: TGTGCCAGTAGTATAGATTTCGGAGCGGGGTACAATGAGCAGTTCTTC.

The chain combines TRBV28 with TRBJ2-1; 8 nucleotides align to TRBD1. V trimming: 8 bases; J trimming: 6 bases; junction bases outside the gene matches: 15. The CDR3 loop spans 16 amino acids. Germline V gene sequence: CDR1 MDHEN, CDR2 SYDVKM. The CDR3 protein is CASHWAPGQGPNEQFF. CDR3 DNA: TGTGCCAGCCATTGGGCCCCTGGACAGGGCCCCAATGAGCAGTTCTTC.

The chain is built from TRBV6-7 and TRBJ1-4, with 8 bases aligning to TRBD1. TRBV6-7 is identified as an open reading frame with a role that is uncertain. This CDR3 has 12 residues. The trim removed 5 bases at V and 11 bases at J, leaving 4 bases unmatched. CDR3 residues: CASSPTGDKLFF. DNA for the CDR3: TGTGCCAGCAGTCCGACAGGGGATAAACTGTTTTTT.

The V call is TRBV11-2, the J call TRBJ2-7; TRBD1 might be the D (6 bases). The CDR3 is made up of 17 amino acids. CDR1 and CDR2 from the germline V gene are SGHAT and FQNNGV. V lost 0 bases, J lost 4 bases, and 19 bases lay in between. The CDR3 DNA follows: TGTGCCAGCAGCTTAGAAGGCGGACAGAGTTTCAGGTACGAGCAGTACTTC. Its translation: CASSLEGGQSFRYEQYF.

V is TRBV25-1 and J is TRBJ2-6, with a possible D match to TRBD1 (5 bases). Looked up from germline, CDR1 is MGHDK and CDR2 is SYGVNS. This CDR3 spans 15 amino acids. V was trimmed by 6 bases and J by 2 bases, leaving 11 bases between them. CDR3 sequence reads: CASRPQGTGANVLTF. CDR3 coding DNA: TGTGCCAGCAGGCCCCAGGGAACTGGGGCCAACGTCCTGACTTTC.

This clone was recorded only once. This chain uses TRBV7-2 with TRBJ1-3; 7 bases line up with TRBD1. The ends lost 1 base at V and 3 bases at J; junction bases unmatched: 9. CDR1 is SGHTA, CDR2 FQGNSA, per germline. This CDR3 comprises 17 residues. The CDR3 is CASSLGAKGTVGNTIYF. The CDR3 region has the DNA TGTGCCAGCAGCTTAGGAGCTAAGGGGACAGTTGGAAACACCATATATTTT.

The chain joins TRBV9 to TRBJ1-2; D is uncertain. This CDR3 has 10 residues. The V and J ends lost 3 bases and 13 bases respectively, with 10 bases between them. Germline CDR1 reads SGDLS; CDR2 reads YYNGEE. CDR3 DNA sequence: TGTGCCAGCAGCGGTAACCAGGCCACCTTC. It yields the protein CASSGNQATF.

CDR3 protein: CAIKAARGKGDGYGYTF. The CDR3 coding sequence is TGCGCCATCAAAGCAGCCAGGGGGAAGGGGGACGGCTATGGCTACACCTTC. The V call is TRBV5-1, the J call TRBJ1-2; 7 bases are shared with TRBD1. The CDR3 consists of 17 residues. The J segment lost 4 bases and the V segment lost 9 bases, leaving 21 bases of the junction unmatched. Germline V CDR1 and CDR2: SGHRS, YFSETQ. Supplemented by reference TRBV5-1 and TRBJ1-2, the full variable domain reads KAGVTQTPRYLIKTRGQQVTLSCSPISGHRSVSWYQQTPGQGLQFLFEYFSETQRNKGNFPGRFSGRQFSNSRSEMNVSTLELGDSALYLCAIKAARGKGDGYGYTFGSGTRLTVV.

The chain links TRBV5-1 to TRBJ2-1; D perhaps matches TRBD1 (6 bases). The CDR3 is made up of 15 amino acids. The germline V gene encodes CDR1 SGHRS and CDR2 YFSETQ. Trimming left V 4 bases short and J 0 bases short, with 11 bases between. This CDR3 reads CASSGTGSSYNEQFF. The CDR3 nucleotides are TGCGCCAGCAGCGGAACAGGGAGCTCCTACAATGAGCAGTTCTTC.

Written as DNA, the CDR3 is TGCGCCAGCAGCCAACCCCCAGCGGGAGGGTCCTACAATGAGCAGTTCTTC. The encoded protein is CASSQPPAGGSYNEQFF. The genes are TRBV4-1 and TRBJ2-1, with 10 bases matching TRBD2. Germline trimming cut 2 bases from V and 1 base from J; bases unmatched to any gene: 5. Looked up from germline, CDR1 is MGHRA and CDR2 is YSYEKL. The CDR3 is made up of 17 amino acids.

The chain has TRBV7-6 and TRBJ2-1, with 8 bases fitting TRBD2. The V gene end was trimmed by 4 bases and the J gene end by 3 bases; junction bases not matched to a gene: 8. The V gene's germline CDR1 is SGHVS and CDR2 FNYEAQ. The CDR3 loop spans 16 amino acids. CDR3 in DNA: TGTGCCAGCAGCTCCGAGATTAGCGGGATCTACAATGAGCAGTTCTTC. Its protein is CASSSEISGIYNEQFF.

The chain carries TRBV10-3 and TRBJ2-7; 7 nucleotides agree with TRBD1. V was pared by 8 bases and J by 1 base, with 2 bases of the junction left unmatched. The CDR3 extends over 12 amino acids. Germline lookup yields CDR1 ENHRY and CDR2 SYGVKD. CDR3 region: CAILGQSYEQYF. CDR3 sequence (DNA): TGTGCCATCCTGGGACAGTCCTACGAGCAGTACTTC.

This chain uses TRBV6-6 with TRBJ1-6, with a weak D call TRBD1 (5 bases). Trimming shortened V by 2 bases and J by 7 bases, and 12 bases separated the two germline ends. Looked up from germline, CDR1 is MNHNY and CDR2 is SVGAGI (reference sequence). The CDR3 contains 15 residues. Here the CDR3 reads CASSYGGGVNSPLHF. Here the CDR3 DNA reads TGTGCCAGCAGTTACGGCGGAGGGGTGAATTCACCCCTCCACTTT.

This CDR3 reads CASSFGSGGVNEQFF. CDR3 DNA: TGTGCCAGCAGCTTTGGTAGCGGGGGGGTTAATGAGCAGTTCTTC. The J gene is TRBJ2-1, the V gene TRBV5-6; 11 bases map to TRBD2. With 2 bases clipped from V and 7 bases from J, the junction kept 5 bases outside the gene matches. The CDR3 has 15 amino acids. CDR1 is SGHDT, CDR2 YYEEEE, per germline.

The rearrangement uses TRBV27 and TRBJ1-5, with D perhaps TRBD1 (6 bases). Looked up from germline, CDR1 is MNHEY and CDR2 is SMNVEV (reference sequence). The germline V and J ends were trimmed by 1 base and 5 bases, with 9 bases remaining between them. This CDR3 contains 14 residues. CDR3 in amino acids: CASSLLGGHQPQHF. CDR3 bases: TGTGCCAGCAGTTTATTGGGGGGCCATCAGCCCCAGCATTTT.

This clone was counted a few times. The rearrangement links TRBV6-1 to TRBJ2-1, with TRBD2 matching over 9 bases. The germline V gene has CDR1 MNHNS and CDR2 SASEGT. J gave up 3 bases and V 1 base, and 13 bases lay outside the gene matches. There are 19 residues in the CDR3. The CDR3 here is CASSEDKTRLAVIYNEQFF. The CDR3 DNA is TGTGCCAGCAGTGAAGATAAAACGAGACTAGCGGTGATCTACAATGAGCAGTTCTTC.

This chain links TRBV7-9 with TRBJ1-1; D might be TRBD1 (5 bases). CDR3 size: 13 residues. CDR1 is SEHNR, CDR2 FQNEAQ, per germline (reference sequence). Trimming left V 5 bases short and J 6 bases short, with 13 bases between. The CDR3 DNA is TGTGCCAGCAGCCCCGGGACTCGACCTGAAGCTTTCTTT. Amino acid sequence: CASSPGTRPEAFF.

This chain links TRBV13 with TRBJ1-1, with TRBD1 matching over 10 bases. Trimming took 2 bases from V and 6 from J; bases not matched to a gene: 3. The CDR3 contains 14 residues. Germline V CDR1 and CDR2: PRHDT, FYEKMQ (reference sequence). The CDR3 reads CASSLRDRGAEAFF. The CDR3 DNA reads as TGTGCCAGCAGCTTACGGGACAGGGGCGCTGAAGCTTTCTTT.

The chain combines TRBV9 with TRBJ2-5, with TRBD1 matching over 8 bases. The V gene's germline CDR1 is SGDLS and CDR2 YYNGEE. CDR3 size: 14 residues. V dropped 2 bases and J dropped 1; count of bases not matched to a gene: 1. The chain's CDR3 is CASSVQGAQETQYF. CDR3 DNA sequence: TGTGCCAGCAGCGTTCAGGGGGCCCAAGAGACCCAGTACTTC.

The chain couples TRBV27 to TRBJ1-1; a weak D match, TRBD1 (5 bases). There are 16 residues in the CDR3. CDR1 and CDR2 from the germline V gene are MNHEY and SMNVEV (reference sequence). V was trimmed by 3 bases and J by 0 bases, leaving 14 bases between them. CDR3: CASSFLPRGLNTEAFF. CDR3 DNA: TGTGCCAGCAGTTTCCTGCCTCGGGGGTTGAACACTGAAGCTTTCTTT.

CDR3 nucleotides: TGCAGCGTTGATGGGTTAGCAGCAGATACGCAGTATTTT. It is translated as CSVDGLAADTQYF. The chain joins TRBV29-1 to TRBJ2-3, with D uncertain. The length of the CDR3 is 13 residues. V dropped 3 bases and J dropped 4 bases, with 11 bases sitting between them. Germline V gene sequence: CDR1 SQVTM, CDR2 ANQGSEA.

The chain uses TRBV14 and TRBJ2-1; TRBD1 or TRBD2 may be the D gene (5 bases each). V lost 5 bases to trimming and J lost 3 bases, with 17 bases between them. CDR1 is SGHDN and CDR2 is FVKESK in the germline V gene. The CDR3 spans 16 residues. The CDR3 DNA follows: TGTGCCAGCAGCTTTGGGGGAGCGGCGTTCTACAATGAGCAGTTCTTC. Translation gives CASSFGGAAFYNEQFF.